This TCR beta chain was obtained from a study of T cell responses to AZD1222 COVID-19 vaccine. Findings and limits, study-wide: Scientists sampled the repertoires only once the peak T cell response had passed.

The data were produced by immunoSEQ multiplex PCR, yet TCRdb's version contains in-frame clones alone and is incomplete. The data show 120,000 to 150,000 clones, with around 83% seen just once and 4.1% held by the top ten. This clone was seen only a few times. Its antigen is currently unknown. The V end lost 7 bases, the J end lost 0 bases, and 15 bases lay between the germline ends. Germline lookup yields CDR1 LNHDA and CDR2 SQIVND (reference sequence). The CDR3 length is 15 residues. This chain connects TRBV19 to TRBJ1-2, with D possibly being TRBD1 (6 bases). The receptor comes from an adult in good health. The starting material was peripheral blood, obtained on day 0 of MenACWY control vaccination. Here the CDR3 reads CASIRTEKSNYGYTF. CDR3 bases: TGTGCCAGTATTCGGACAGAAAAGTCTAACTATGGCTACACCTTC.